This T cell receptor beta chain was found in a study of early T cells in non-severe SARS-CoV-2 infection. The wider study: Sequencing input comprised bulk RNA from unsorted whole blood; chain pairing was not available. Regarding the study as a whole: There was a bias toward anti-spike CD8 responses in VDJdb matching, which missed private and CD4 specificities.

V dropped 7 bases and J dropped 1 base, with 7 bases sitting between them. This CDR3 spans 12 amino acids. Germline assignment: CDR1 MNHEY and CDR2 SMNVEV (reference sequence). On this clonotype: Antigen: not known.

Researchers tagged individual cDNA molecules with unique molecular identifiers. TCRdb processed the 5' RACE reads anew with MiXCR; each CDR3 protein has one entry. The repertoire holds 50,000 to 60,000 distinct CDR3 sequences, around 10% seen once, with around 9.6% in the top ten. The source of this sequence is an adult who was a healthcare worker with PCR-confirmed SARS-CoV-2 infection or an uninfected control (not recorded which). The genes are TRBV27 and TRBJ1-2; D call uncertain. Sequencing used whole blood. The CDR3 DNA reads as TGTGCCAGCAAAGGGATTAACTATGGCTACACCTTC. This sequence encodes CASKGINYGYTF.